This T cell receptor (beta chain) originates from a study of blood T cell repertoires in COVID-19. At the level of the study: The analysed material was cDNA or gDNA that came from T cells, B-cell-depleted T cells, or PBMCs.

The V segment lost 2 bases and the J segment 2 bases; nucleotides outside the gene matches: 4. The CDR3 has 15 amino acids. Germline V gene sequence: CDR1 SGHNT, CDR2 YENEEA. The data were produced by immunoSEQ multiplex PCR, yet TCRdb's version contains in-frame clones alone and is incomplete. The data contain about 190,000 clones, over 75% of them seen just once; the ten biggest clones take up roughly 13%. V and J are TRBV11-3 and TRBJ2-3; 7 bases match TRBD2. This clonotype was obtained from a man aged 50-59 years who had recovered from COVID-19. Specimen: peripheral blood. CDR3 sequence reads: CASSLSGADTDTQYF. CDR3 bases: TGTGCCAGCAGCTTAAGCGGGGCAGACACAGATACGCAGTATTTT.